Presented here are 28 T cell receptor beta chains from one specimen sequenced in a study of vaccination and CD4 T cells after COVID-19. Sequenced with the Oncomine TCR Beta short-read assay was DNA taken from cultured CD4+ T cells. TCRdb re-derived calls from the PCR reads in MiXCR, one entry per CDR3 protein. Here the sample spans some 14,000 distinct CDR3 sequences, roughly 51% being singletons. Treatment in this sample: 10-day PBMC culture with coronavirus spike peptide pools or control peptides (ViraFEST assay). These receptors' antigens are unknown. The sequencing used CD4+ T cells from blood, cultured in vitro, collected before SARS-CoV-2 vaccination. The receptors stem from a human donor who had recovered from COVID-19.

The CDR3, as DNA: TGTGCCAGCAGTTACTCGAGACAGGGAGGTCAGCCCCAGCATTTT. Residues: CASSYSRQGGQPQHF. This rearrangement joins TRBV6-5 to TRBJ1-5, with 7 positions matching TRBD1. Germline V gene sequence: CDR1 MNHEY, CDR2 SVGAGI. V gave up 0 bases and J gave up 6 bases; unmatched junction bases: 5. The CDR3 contains 15 residues.

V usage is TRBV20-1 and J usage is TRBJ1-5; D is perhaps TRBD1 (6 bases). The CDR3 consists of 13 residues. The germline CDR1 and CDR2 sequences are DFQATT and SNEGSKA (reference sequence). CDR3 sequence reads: CSRKGGPNQPQHF. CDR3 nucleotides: TGCAGCCGAAAGGGGGGACCCAATCAGCCCCAGCATTTT.

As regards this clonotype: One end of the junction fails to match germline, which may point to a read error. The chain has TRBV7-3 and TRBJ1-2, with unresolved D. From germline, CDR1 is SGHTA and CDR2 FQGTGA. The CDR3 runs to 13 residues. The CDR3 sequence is CASSLSSNDGYTF. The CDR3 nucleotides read TGTGCCAGCAGCTTAAGTTCTAACGATGGCTACACCTTC.

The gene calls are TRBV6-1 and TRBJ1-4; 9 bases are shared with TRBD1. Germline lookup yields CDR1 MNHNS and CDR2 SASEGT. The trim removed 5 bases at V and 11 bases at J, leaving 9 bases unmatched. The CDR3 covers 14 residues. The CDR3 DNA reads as TGTGCCAGCAGTCGGGACAGGGCTTCTGGGAAACTGTTTTTT. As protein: CASSRDRASGKLFF.

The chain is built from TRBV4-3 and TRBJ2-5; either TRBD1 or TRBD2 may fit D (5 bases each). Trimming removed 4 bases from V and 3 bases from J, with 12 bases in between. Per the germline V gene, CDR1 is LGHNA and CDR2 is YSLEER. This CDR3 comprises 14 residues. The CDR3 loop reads CASSPGAGEETQYF. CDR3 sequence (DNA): TGCGCCAGCAGCCCCGGGGCTGGTGAAGAGACCCAGTACTTC.

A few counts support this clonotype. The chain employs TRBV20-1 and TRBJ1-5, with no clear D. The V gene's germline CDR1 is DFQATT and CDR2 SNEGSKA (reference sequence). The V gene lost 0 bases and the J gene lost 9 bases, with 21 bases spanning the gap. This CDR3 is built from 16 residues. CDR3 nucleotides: TGCAGTGCTAGAGATGGAGGTTCCGGGAGTGCAGGGCCCCAGCATTTT. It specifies CSARDGGSGSAGPQHF.

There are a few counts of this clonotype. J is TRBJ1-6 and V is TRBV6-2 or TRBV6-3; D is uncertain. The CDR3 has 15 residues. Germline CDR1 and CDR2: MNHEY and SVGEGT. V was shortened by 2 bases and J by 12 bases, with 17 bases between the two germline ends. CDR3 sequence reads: CASSYDTAKRKPLHF. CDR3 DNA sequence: TGTGCCAGCAGTTACGACACCGCAAAAAGGAAACCCCTCCACTTT.

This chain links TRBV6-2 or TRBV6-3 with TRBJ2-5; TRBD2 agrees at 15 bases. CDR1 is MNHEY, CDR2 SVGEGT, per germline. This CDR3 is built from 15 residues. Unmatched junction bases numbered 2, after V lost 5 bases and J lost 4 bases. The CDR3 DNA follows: TGTGCCAGCAGTCCGGGACTAGCGGGAGGAGAGACCCAGTACTTC. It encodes CASSPGLAGGETQYF.

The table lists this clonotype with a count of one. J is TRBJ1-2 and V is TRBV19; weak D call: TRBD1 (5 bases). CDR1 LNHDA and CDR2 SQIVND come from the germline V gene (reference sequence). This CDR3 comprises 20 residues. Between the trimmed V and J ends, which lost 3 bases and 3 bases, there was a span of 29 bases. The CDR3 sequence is CASSIGRGRFRDGEDYGYTF. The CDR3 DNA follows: TGTGCCAGTAGTATTGGGAGGGGTAGATTTCGGGACGGAGAGGACTATGGCTACACCTTC.

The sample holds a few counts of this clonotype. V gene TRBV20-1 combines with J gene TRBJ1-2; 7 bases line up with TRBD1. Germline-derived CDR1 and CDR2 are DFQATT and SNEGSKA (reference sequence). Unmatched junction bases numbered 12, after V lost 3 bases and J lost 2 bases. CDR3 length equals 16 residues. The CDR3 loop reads CSASQGGRVANYGYTF. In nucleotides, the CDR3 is TGCAGTGCTAGTCAGGGGGGAAGAGTCGCCAACTATGGCTACACCTTC.

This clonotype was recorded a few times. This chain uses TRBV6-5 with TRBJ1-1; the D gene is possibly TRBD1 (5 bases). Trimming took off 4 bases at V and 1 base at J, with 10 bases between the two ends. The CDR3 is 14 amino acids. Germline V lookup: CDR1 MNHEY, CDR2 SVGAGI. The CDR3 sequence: CASSLGGGNTEAFF. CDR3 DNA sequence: TGTGCCAGCAGTTTGGGCGGGGGGAACACTGAAGCTTTCTTT.

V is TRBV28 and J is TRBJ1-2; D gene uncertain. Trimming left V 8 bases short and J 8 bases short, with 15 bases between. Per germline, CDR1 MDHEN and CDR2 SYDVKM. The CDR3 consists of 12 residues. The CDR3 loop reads CASRYPVGGYTF. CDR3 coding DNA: TGTGCCAGCCGTTACCCGGTGGGCGGCTACACCTTC.

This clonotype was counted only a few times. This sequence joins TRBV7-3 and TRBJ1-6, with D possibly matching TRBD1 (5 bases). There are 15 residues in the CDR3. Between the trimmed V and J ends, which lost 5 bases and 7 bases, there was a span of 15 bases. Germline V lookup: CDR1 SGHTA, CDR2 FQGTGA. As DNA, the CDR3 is TGTGCCAGCAGCCTGGGACCGGGAAACAATTCACCCCTCCACTTT. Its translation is CASSLGPGNNSPLHF.

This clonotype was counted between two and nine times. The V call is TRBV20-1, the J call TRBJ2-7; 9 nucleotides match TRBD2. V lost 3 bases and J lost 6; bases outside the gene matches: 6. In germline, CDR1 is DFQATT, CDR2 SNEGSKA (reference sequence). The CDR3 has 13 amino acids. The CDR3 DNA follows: TGCAGTGCTAGCGCGGGAGGGCGACGCGAGCAGTACTTC. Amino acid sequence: CSASAGGRREQYF.

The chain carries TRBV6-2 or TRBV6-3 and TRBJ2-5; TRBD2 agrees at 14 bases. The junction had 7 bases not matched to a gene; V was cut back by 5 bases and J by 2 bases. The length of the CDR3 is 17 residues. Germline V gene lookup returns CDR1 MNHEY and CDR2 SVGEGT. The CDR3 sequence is CASSDPGLAGAQETQYF. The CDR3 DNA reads TGTGCCAGCAGTGACCCGGGACTAGCGGGGGCACAAGAGACCCAGTACTTC.

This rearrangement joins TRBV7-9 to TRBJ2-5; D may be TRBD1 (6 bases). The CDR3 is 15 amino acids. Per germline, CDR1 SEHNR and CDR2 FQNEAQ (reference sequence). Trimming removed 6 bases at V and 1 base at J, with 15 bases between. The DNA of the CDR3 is TGTGCCAGCAGTATCCCAGCACAGGGCCAAGAGACCCAGTACTTC. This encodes CASSIPAQGQETQYF.

This chain's CDR3 is CASSSTRGDQPQHF. The DNA for the CDR3 is TGTGCCAGCAGTTCGACCAGGGGGGATCAGCCCCAGCATTTT. This rearrangement joins TRBV27 to TRBJ1-5; 7 positions match TRBD1. The CDR3 extends over 14 amino acids. J gave up 5 bases and V 4 bases, and 5 bases lay outside the gene matches. In germline, CDR1 is MNHEY, CDR2 SMNVEV (reference sequence).

The CDR3 sequence is CASSTRTRATDTQYF. The CDR3 DNA reads as TGTGCCAGCAGTACTCGGACTAGAGCCACAGATACGCAGTATTTT. The chain combines TRBV27 with TRBJ2-3; 7 bases line up with TRBD2. Per germline, CDR1 MNHEY and CDR2 SMNVEV (reference sequence). The CDR3 is 15 amino acids. V gave up 5 bases and J gave up 2 bases; unmatched junction bases: 7.

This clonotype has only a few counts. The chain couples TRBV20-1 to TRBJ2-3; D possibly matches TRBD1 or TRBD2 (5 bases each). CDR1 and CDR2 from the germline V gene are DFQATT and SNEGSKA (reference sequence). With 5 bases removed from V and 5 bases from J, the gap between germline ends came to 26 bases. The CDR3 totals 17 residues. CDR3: CSARPQGGGSVVDTQYF. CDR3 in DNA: TGCAGTGCTCGACCTCAGGGCGGTGGGAGTGTGGTAGATACGCAGTATTTT.

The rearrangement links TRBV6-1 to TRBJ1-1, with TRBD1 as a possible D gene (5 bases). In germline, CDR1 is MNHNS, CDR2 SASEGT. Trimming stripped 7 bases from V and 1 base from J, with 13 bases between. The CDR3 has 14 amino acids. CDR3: CASTRSTGNTEAFF. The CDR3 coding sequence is TGTGCCAGCACGCGGTCAACAGGGAACACTGAAGCTTTCTTT.

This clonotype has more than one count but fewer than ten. The CDR3 nucleotides are TGTGCCAGCAGTTCGGGGACAGGGATTAGGGCCAAAAACATTCAGTACTTC. Translated, it gives CASSSGTGIRAKNIQYF. The J gene is TRBJ2-4, the V gene TRBV27, with 9 bases identical to TRBD1. CDR1 MNHEY and CDR2 SMNVEV come from the germline V gene (reference sequence). Unmatched junction bases numbered 8, after V lost 4 bases and J lost 1 base. This CDR3 spans 17 amino acids.

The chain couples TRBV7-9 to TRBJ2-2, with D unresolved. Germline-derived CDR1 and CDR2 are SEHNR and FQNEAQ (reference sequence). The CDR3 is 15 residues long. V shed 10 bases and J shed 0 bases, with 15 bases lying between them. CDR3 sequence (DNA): TGTGCCACCACCAACAGCCTCGCGAACACCGGGGAGCTGTTTTTT. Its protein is CATTNSLANTGELFF.

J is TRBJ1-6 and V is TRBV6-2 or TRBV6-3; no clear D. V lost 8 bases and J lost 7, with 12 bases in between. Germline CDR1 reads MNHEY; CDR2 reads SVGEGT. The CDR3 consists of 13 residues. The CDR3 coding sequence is TGTGCCAGCGCGGACTGGGTGAATTCACCCCTCCACTTT. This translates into CASADWVNSPLHF.

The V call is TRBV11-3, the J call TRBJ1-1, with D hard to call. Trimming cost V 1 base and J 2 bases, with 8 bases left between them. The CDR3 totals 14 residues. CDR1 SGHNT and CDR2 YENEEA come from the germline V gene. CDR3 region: CASSLGAANTEAFF. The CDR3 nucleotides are TGTGCCAGCAGCTTAGGGGCGGCTAACACTGAAGCTTTCTTT.

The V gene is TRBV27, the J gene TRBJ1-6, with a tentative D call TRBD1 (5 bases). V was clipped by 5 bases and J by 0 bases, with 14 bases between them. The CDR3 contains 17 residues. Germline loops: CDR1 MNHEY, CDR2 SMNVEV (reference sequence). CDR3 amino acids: CASSPRQSGSYNSPLHF. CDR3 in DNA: TGTGCCAGCAGTCCCAGACAGTCCGGCTCCTATAATTCACCCCTCCACTTT.

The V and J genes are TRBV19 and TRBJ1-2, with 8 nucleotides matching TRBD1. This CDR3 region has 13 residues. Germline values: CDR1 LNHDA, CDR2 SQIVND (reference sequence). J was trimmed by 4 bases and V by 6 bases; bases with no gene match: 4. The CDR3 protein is CASSRGLVYGYTF. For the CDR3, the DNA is TGTGCCAGTAGCAGGGGGCTTGTCTATGGCTACACCTTC. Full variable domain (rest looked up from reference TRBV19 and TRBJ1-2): DGGITQSPKYLFRKEGQNVTLSCEQNLNHDAMYWYRQDPGQGLRLIYYSQIVNDFQKGDIAEGYSVSREKKESFPLTVTSAQKNPTAFYLCASSRGLVYGYTFGSGTRLTVV.

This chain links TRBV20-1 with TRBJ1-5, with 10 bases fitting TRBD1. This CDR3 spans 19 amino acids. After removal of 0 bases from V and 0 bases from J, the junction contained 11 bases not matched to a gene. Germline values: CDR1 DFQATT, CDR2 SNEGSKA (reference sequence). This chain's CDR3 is CSARDLRTGGSYSNQPQHF. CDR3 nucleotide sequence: TGCAGTGCTAGAGATCTTAGGACAGGGGGATCGTATAGCAATCAGCCCCAGCATTTT.

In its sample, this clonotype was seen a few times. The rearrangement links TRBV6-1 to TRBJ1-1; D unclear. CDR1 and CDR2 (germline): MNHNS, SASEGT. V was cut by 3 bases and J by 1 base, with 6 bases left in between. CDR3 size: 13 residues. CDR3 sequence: CASSEGKNTEAFF. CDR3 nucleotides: TGTGCCAGCAGTGAGGGCAAGAACACTGAAGCTTTCTTT.